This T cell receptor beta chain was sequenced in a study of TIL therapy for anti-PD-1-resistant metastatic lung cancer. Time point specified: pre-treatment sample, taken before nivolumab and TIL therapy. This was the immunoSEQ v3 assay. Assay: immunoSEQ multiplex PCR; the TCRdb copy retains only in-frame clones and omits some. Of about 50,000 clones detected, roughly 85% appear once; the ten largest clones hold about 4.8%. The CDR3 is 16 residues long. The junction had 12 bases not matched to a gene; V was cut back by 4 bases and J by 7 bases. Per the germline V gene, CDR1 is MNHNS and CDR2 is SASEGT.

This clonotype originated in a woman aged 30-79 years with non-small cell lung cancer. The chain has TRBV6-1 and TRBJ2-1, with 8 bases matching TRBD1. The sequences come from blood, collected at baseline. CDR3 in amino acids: CASSVQQGGVRNEQFF. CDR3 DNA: TGTGCCAGCAGTGTCCAACAGGGGGGCGTTCGGAATGAGCAGTTCTTC.